This T cell receptor (beta chain) was sequenced for a study of T cells after yellow fever vaccination (dated by TCRdb to the late 2010s). Regarding the research as a whole: The SMART-Seq v4 Ultra Low Input RNA kit was used to prepare libraries from fractions with low cell numbers. Bulk TCR alpha and beta repertoires were sequenced longitudinally to track T-cell clones before and after primary and booster YFV17D yellow fever vaccination. Two healthy male donors, one aged 18 to 29 and one aged 30 to 40 years, made up the cohort. Blood was drawn at multiple timepoints before and after primary and secondary immunization, with bulk PBMC replicates and cell subsets isolated. Study-wide findings and limitations: The secondary T-cell response was found to be weaker but faster than the primary response, with a peak reached on day 5 rather than on day 15. Most clones expanded after primary vaccination were re-detected after the booster (approximately 96% of CD4 and roughly 87% of CD8), suggesting broad memory maintenance. A small fraction of clonotypes showed up in both the CD4 and CD8 compartments, probably as a result of convergent recombination. Computational filtering was needed because FACS-sorted repertoires could contain abundant contaminating clonotypes from the bulk population. The study included only a couple of donors, which limits how far the findings can be generalized.

TCR cDNA was made using 5'RACE template switching, a step that added a universal primer site and unique molecular identifiers. Priming for cDNA synthesis came from both the TCR alpha and TCR beta constant segments. Two PCR steps were used to amplify libraries, with sample barcodes and sequencing adapters being added in the second step. Libraries were sequenced on Illumina HiSeq 2500 (2x100 bp) or NovaSeq (2x150 bp). Concerning the study's data processing: Demultiplexing of reads and collapsing into UMI consensus sequences were performed with MIGEC, and V(D)J alignment was carried out with MiXCR. Vaccine-responding clonotypes were defined with edgeR using replicate PBMC samples, requiring FDR below 0.01 and a log2 fold change above 5 up to day 15. Each bulk clonotype received a CD4 or CD8 identity based on whether the sequenced CD4 or CD8 repertoire contained that clonotype at higher abundance. Through fastp at Q25 and MiXCR, TCRdb rebuilt clones from the public reads, retaining in-frame beta chains. Duplicate CDR3 protein sequences are folded into a single record with the most common DNA and genes. What appears here as the V and J calls and clone size reflects TCRdb's work, not the paper's. This sample comprises over 110,000 distinct CDR3 sequences, about 8% of them detected only once. The ten largest clones represent roughly 0.73% of the sample.

The treatment or condition label corresponds to: live attenuated yellow fever vaccine strain. A standard Ficoll-Paque protocol was used to isolate PBMCs from peripheral blood. Dynabeads CD4 and CD8 positive selection kits were used to isolate the CD4 and CD8 T-cell fractions. RNA was extracted with TriZol from bulk PBMCs, CD4 and CD8 fractions, and dextramer-positive and dextramer-negative fractions. Many counts were recorded for this clonotype. Its antigen is currently not known. Within one base of it there is no much larger clone, and no base qualities were kept. Here the sequenced sample was CD4+ T cells sorted from PBMCs, taken 5 days after the yellow fever booster vaccination. The sequence derives from a man aged 25-45 years who received the YFV17D yellow fever vaccine.

The CDR3 protein sequence reads: CASSLRGSYEQYF. The sequenced DNA: TGTGCCAGCAGTTTACGGGGGTCCTACGAGCAGTACTTC. This receptor chain uses TRBV27 and TRBJ2-7; TRBD2 is perhaps the D gene, given 6 matching bases. The germline V gene (reference sequence) yields MNHEY for CDR1 and SMNVEV for CDR2. From cysteine to phenylalanine, the CDR3 is 13 amino acids long. The kept DNA is CDR3 alone, 39 bases in frame from the first base. Deletion took 2 bases off V and 1 base off J, with a span of 6 bases between the germline ends.